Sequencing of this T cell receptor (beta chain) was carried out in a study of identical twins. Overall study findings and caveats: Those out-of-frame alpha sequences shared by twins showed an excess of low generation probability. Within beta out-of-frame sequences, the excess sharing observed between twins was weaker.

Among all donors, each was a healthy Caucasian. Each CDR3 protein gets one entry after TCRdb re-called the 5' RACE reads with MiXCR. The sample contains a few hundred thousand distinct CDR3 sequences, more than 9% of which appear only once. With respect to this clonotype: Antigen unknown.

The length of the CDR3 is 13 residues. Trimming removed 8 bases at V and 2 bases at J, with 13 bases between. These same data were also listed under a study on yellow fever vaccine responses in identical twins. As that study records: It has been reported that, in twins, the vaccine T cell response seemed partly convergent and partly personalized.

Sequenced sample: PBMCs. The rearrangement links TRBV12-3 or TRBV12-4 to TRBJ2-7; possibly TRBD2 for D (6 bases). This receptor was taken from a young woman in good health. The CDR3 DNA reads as TGTGCCAGCGCCAAGGGCGGGGCCTACGAGCAGTACTTC. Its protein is CASAKGGAYEQYF.